The rows below give T cell receptor beta chains drawn from one sample of a study of OX40 agonist ivuxolimab in advanced cancers. Generated by immunoSEQ multiplex PCR, the TCRdb table keeps only in-frame clones and is missing some. The sample has about 98,000 clones, around 94% seen once; the top ten hold around 0.25%. The sequenced sample was CD4+ or CD8+ T cells sorted from blood, obtained in a trial of the OX40 agonist ivuxolimab. The source of these receptors is an adult with an advanced solid tumor such as melanoma, head and neck, liver or kidney cancer. The CDR3 runs from the conserved cysteine through the conserved F or W. The D gene is left open where the match is weak. Not every row has a clone size; where given, it reads once, few, many or a size class.

j_call: TRBJ2-1
d_call: NA
clone_size: NA
v_call: TRBV1
cdr3_aa: CTSRGRRAIQENEQFF
cdr3_nt: TGCACCAGCCGAGGCCGCAGGGCAATCCAGGAAAATGAGCAGTTCTTC

j_call: TRBJ2-1
d_call: NA
clone_size: NA
v_call: TRBV7-9
cdr3_aa: CASSLSPGLPSNNEQFF
cdr3_nt: TGTGCCAGCAGCTTATCCCCGGGACTCCCATCGAACAATGAGCAGTTCTTC

j_call: TRBJ1-2
d_call: NA
clone_size: NA
v_call: TRBV5-1
cdr3_aa: CASSLAVDYGYTF
cdr3_nt: TGCGCCAGCAGCTTGGCGGTTGACTATGGCTACACCTTC

j_call: TRBJ2-1
d_call: TRBD2
clone_size: NA
v_call: TRBV9
cdr3_aa: CASTLAGGPYNEQFF
cdr3_nt: TGTGCCAGCACGTTAGCGGGGGGGCCCTACAATGAGCAGTTCTTC

j_call: TRBJ1-4
d_call: NA
clone_size: once
v_call: TRBV6-6
cdr3_aa: CASKAGASNEKLFF
cdr3_nt: TGTGCCAGCAAAGCGGGGGCGTCTAATGAAAAACTGTTTTTT

j_call: TRBJ2-7
d_call: TRBD1
clone_size: NA
v_call: TRBV7-2
cdr3_aa: CASSPGYRGSLTRQYF
cdr3_nt: TGTGCCAGCAGCCCGGGCTACAGGGGAAGTTTGACGAGGCAGTACTTC

j_call: TRBJ1-6
d_call: NA
clone_size: NA
v_call: TRBV25-1
cdr3_aa: CASSVRHLDSPLHF
cdr3_nt: TGTGCCAGCAGTGTTAGGCACCTGGATTCACCCCTCCACTTT

j_call: TRBJ2-1
d_call: TRBD2
clone_size: NA
v_call: TRBV5-1
cdr3_aa: CASSFLGMTSGSYNEQFF
cdr3_nt: TGCGCCAGCAGCTTCCTAGGGATGACTAGCGGGTCCTACAATGAGCAGTTCTTC

j_call: TRBJ2-5
d_call: NA
clone_size: NA
v_call: TRBV5-8
cdr3_aa: CASSWETQYF
cdr3_nt: TGTGCCAGCAGCTGGGAGACCCAGTACTTC

j_call: TRBJ2-2
d_call: NA
clone_size: NA
v_call: TRBV5-1
cdr3_aa: CASSLTGTNTGELFF
cdr3_nt: TGCGCCAGCAGCTTGACGGGGACGAACACCGGGGAGCTGTTTTTT

j_call: TRBJ2-5
d_call: TRBD2
clone_size: NA
v_call: TRBV5-5
cdr3_aa: CASSLYQLAGAGETQYF
cdr3_nt: TGTGCCAGCAGCTTGTATCAACTAGCGGGAGCGGGGGAGACCCAGTACTTC

j_call: TRBJ1-2
d_call: NA
clone_size: NA
v_call: TRBV5-1
cdr3_aa: CASSLVQIVPGMGGYTF
cdr3_nt: TGCGCCAGCAGCTTGGTCCAGATTGTACCAGGGATGGGTGGCTACACCTTC

j_call: TRBJ1-2
d_call: NA
clone_size: once
v_call: TRBV30
cdr3_aa: CAWSVRVRNYGYTF
cdr3_nt: TGTGCCTGGAGTGTACGGGTTCGAAACTATGGCTACACCTTC

j_call: TRBJ2-3
d_call: NA
clone_size: NA
v_call: TRBV7-3
cdr3_aa: CASSLVGTDTQYF
cdr3_nt: TGTGCCAGCAGCTTAGTGGGCACAGATACGCAGTATTTT

j_call: TRBJ1-2
d_call: TRBD1
clone_size: NA
v_call: TRBV27
cdr3_aa: CASSYHRQGGTGYTF
cdr3_nt: TGTGCCAGCAGCTACCATAGACAGGGGGGGACTGGCTACACCTTC

j_call: TRBJ2-5
d_call: NA
clone_size: NA
v_call: TRBV5-5
cdr3_aa: CASSLGTLQETQYF
cdr3_nt: TGTGCCAGCAGCTTAGGCACTTTACAAGAGACCCAGTACTTC

j_call: TRBJ1-6
d_call: NA
clone_size: NA
v_call: TRBV7-6
cdr3_aa: CASSFGGNSPLHF
cdr3_nt: TGTGCCAGCAGCTTCGGCGGCAATTCACCCCTCCACTTT

j_call: TRBJ1-5
d_call: NA
clone_size: NA
v_call: TRBV29-1
cdr3_aa: CSVGDRDQPQHF
cdr3_nt: TGCAGCGTGGGCGACAGAGATCAGCCCCAGCATTTT

j_call: TRBJ1-1
d_call: TRBD1
clone_size: NA
v_call: TRBV5-4
cdr3_aa: CASSSGQSGNTEAFF
cdr3_nt: TGTGCCAGCAGCTCGGGACAGTCCGGGAACACTGAAGCTTTCTTT

j_call: TRBJ1-5
d_call: TRBD1
clone_size: NA
v_call: TRBV30
cdr3_aa: CAWEQGQGQPQHF
cdr3_nt: TGTGCCTGGGAACAGGGGCAAGGACAGCCCCAGCATTTT

j_call: TRBJ1-6
d_call: NA
clone_size: NA
v_call: TRBV9
cdr3_aa: CASSVDVRGTYNSPLHF
cdr3_nt: TGTGCCAGCAGCGTAGATGTAAGGGGCACCTATAATTCACCCCTCCACTTT

j_call: TRBJ2-7
d_call: TRBD2
clone_size: NA
v_call: TRBV7-9
cdr3_aa: CASSLGGGSTYEQYF
cdr3_nt: TGTGCCAGCAGCTTAGGCGGGGGGTCGACCTACGAGCAGTACTTC

j_call: TRBJ1-4
d_call: NA
clone_size: NA
v_call: TRBV5-6
cdr3_aa: CASSFQTTNEKLFF
cdr3_nt: TGTGCCAGCAGCTTTCAGACAACTAATGAAAAACTGTTTTTT

j_call: TRBJ1-1
d_call: TRBD1
clone_size: NA
v_call: TRBV2
cdr3_aa: CASVLQGGTEAFF
cdr3_nt: TGTGCCAGCGTGCTCCAGGGGGGAACTGAAGCTTTCTTT

j_call: TRBJ1-4
d_call: NA
clone_size: NA
v_call: TRBV10-3
cdr3_aa: CATRAATNEKLFF
cdr3_nt: TGTGCCACCCGGGCTGCAACTAATGAAAAACTGTTTTTT

j_call: TRBJ2-7
d_call: NA
clone_size: few
v_call: TRBV10-3
cdr3_aa: CAISPRQGIHEQYF
cdr3_nt: TGTGCCATCAGTCCCCGGCAGGGGATTCACGAGCAGTACTTC

j_call: TRBJ1-6
d_call: TRBD1
clone_size: NA
v_call: TRBV28
cdr3_aa: CASSSRSGGNSPLHF
cdr3_nt: TGTGCCAGCAGTTCCCGTTCAGGGGGAAATTCACCCCTCCACTTT

j_call: TRBJ2-3
d_call: NA
clone_size: NA
v_call: TRBV10-3
cdr3_aa: CAISFSGHTDTQYF
cdr3_nt: TGTGCCATCAGTTTCAGCGGGCACACAGATACGCAGTATTTT

j_call: TRBJ2-2
d_call: NA
clone_size: few
v_call: TRBV5-4
cdr3_aa: CASSLRLANTGELFF
cdr3_nt: TGTGCCAGCAGCTTGAGGTTGGCGAACACCGGGGAGCTGTTTTTT

j_call: TRBJ2-3
d_call: TRBD2
clone_size: NA
v_call: TRBV27
cdr3_aa: CASSFPGLAGEADTQYF
cdr3_nt: TGTGCCAGCAGTTTCCCGGGACTAGCGGGAGAGGCAGATACGCAGTATTTT

j_call: TRBJ1-6
d_call: NA
clone_size: many
v_call: TRBV6-5
cdr3_aa: CASSYKGRDSPLHF
cdr3_nt: TGTGCCAGCAGTTACAAGGGGAGAGATTCACCCCTCCACTTT

j_call: TRBJ2-3
d_call: NA
clone_size: NA
v_call: TRBV7-2
cdr3_aa: CASSFLGAGDTQYF
cdr3_nt: TGTGCCAGCAGCTTCCTTGGTGCTGGAGATACGCAGTATTTT

j_call: TRBJ1-6
d_call: TRBD1
clone_size: NA
v_call: TRBV6-1
cdr3_aa: CAREGQRNSPLHF
cdr3_nt: TGTGCCCGCGAGGGACAGAGAAATTCACCCCTCCACTTT

j_call: TRBJ2-3
d_call: TRBD2
clone_size: NA
v_call: TRBV4-2
cdr3_aa: CASSQVSLRERVAQYF
cdr3_nt: TGTGCCAGCAGCCAAGTGTCCCTGCGGGAGAGAGTCGCGCAGTATTTT

j_call: TRBJ2-1
d_call: NA
clone_size: NA
v_call: TRBV9
cdr3_aa: CASSVAGAYNEQFF
cdr3_nt: TGTGCCAGCAGCGTAGCAGGGGCCTACAATGAGCAGTTCTTC

j_call: TRBJ1-2
d_call: NA
clone_size: NA
v_call: TRBV5-1
cdr3_aa: CASSFALESGYTF
cdr3_nt: TGCGCCAGCAGCTTCGCGCTTGAGTCCGGCTACACCTTC

j_call: TRBJ2-5
d_call: NA
clone_size: NA
v_call: TRBV7-9
cdr3_aa: CASSLAYKRQETQYF
cdr3_nt: TGTGCCAGCAGCTTAGCGTATAAGCGGCAAGAGACCCAGTACTTC

j_call: TRBJ2-5
d_call: NA
clone_size: NA
v_call: TRBV28
cdr3_aa: CASTSSHETQYF
cdr3_nt: TGTGCCAGCACCTCAAGCCATGAGACCCAGTACTTC

j_call: TRBJ1-4
d_call: NA
clone_size: NA
v_call: TRBV19
cdr3_aa: CASGWSTEKLFF
cdr3_nt: TGTGCCAGCGGGTGGTCTACTGAAAAACTGTTTTTT

j_call: TRBJ1-4
d_call: NA
clone_size: NA
v_call: TRBV4-3
cdr3_aa: CASSQGQGRTYEKLFF
cdr3_nt: TGCGCCAGCAGCCAAGGTCAGGGGCGCACCTATGAAAAACTGTTTTTT